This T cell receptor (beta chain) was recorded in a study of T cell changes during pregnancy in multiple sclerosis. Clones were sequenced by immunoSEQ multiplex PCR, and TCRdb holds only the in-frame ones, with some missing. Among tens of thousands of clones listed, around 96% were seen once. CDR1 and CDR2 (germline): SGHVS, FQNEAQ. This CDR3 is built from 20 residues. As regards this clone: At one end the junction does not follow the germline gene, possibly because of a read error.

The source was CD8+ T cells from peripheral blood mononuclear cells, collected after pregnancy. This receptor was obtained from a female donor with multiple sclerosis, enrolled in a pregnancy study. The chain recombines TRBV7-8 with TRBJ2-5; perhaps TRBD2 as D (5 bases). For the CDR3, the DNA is TGTGCCAGCAGCTTAATCAGGAGAGGTCAGGAGTTTAATTTGGACTTCCTTCTCCACTTC. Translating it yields CASSLIRRGQEFNLDFLLHF.